What follows are 3 T cell receptor beta chains derived from one specimen sequenced in a study of OX40 agonist ivuxolimab in advanced cancers. Clones were read by immunoSEQ multiplex PCR, and TCRdb kept only the in-frame ones, dropping some. This repertoire shows roughly 56,000 clones, roughly 86% found once; its top ten account for roughly 2.7%. Material: CD4+ or CD8+ T cells sorted from blood, obtained in a trial of the OX40 agonist ivuxolimab. Receptor source: an adult with an advanced solid tumor such as melanoma, head and neck, liver or kidney cancer.

This chain uses TRBV19 with TRBJ2-4; 8 bases line up with TRBD2. The CDR3 has 15 amino acids. V was pared by 3 bases and J by 2 bases, with 3 bases of the junction left unmatched. Germline CDR1 and CDR2: LNHDA and SQIVND (reference sequence). The CDR3 sequence is CASSMRTSPKNIQYF. CDR3 bases: TGTGCCAGTAGTATGAGGACTAGCCCCAAAAACATTCAGTACTTC.

The chain recombines TRBV6-6 with TRBJ2-3; 11 bases are a match to TRBD1. The CDR3 loop spans 14 amino acids. With 2 bases clipped from V and 14 bases from J, the junction kept 9 bases outside the gene matches. Germline V lookup: CDR1 MNHNY, CDR2 SVGAGI (reference sequence). The CDR3 protein is CASSYLDPGQGGYF. Written as DNA, the CDR3 is TGTGCCAGCAGTTACCTAGATCCGGGACAGGGGGGGTATTTT.

J is TRBJ1-5 and V is TRBV28, with TRBD1 matching over 7 bases. CDR1 is MDHEN, CDR2 SYDVKM, per germline. The CDR3 loop spans 13 amino acids. Trimming took 6 bases from V and 10 from J; bases not matched to a gene: 9. This CDR3 reads CASRGTVERPQHF. CDR3 coding DNA: TGTGCCAGCAGGGGGACAGTAGAAAGACCCCAGCATTTT.